This T cell receptor (beta chain) is from a study of T-cell memory formation after mild COVID-19. The overall study: Largely donor-specific sequence clusters came from two donors. Findings and caveats of the study: For contracting clones, CD4+ ones sat mainly in CM and EM, CD8+ in EMRA. Certain responding clones were present in pre-infection memory, suggesting participation of cross-reactive memory.

On this clonotype itself: What it recognizes is unknown.

From the 5' RACE reads, TCRdb called clonotypes with MiXCR, one entry per CDR3 protein. The table includes approximately 250,000 distinct CDR3 sequences, roughly 17% detected once. V lost 10 bases and J lost 1, with 13 bases in between. Germline V gene sequence: CDR1 MDHEN, CDR2 SYDVKM. This CDR3 has 13 residues. The sequence was collected from a man aged 18 to 30 who had mild COVID-19 (a few samples of this study predate the infection). Cell type and time point are not known. Input material: PBMCs or a T cell subset sorted from them (not recorded which). The chain carries TRBV28 and TRBJ1-1, with D unclear. The CDR3 spells CATLPRPNTEAFF. The DNA for the CDR3 is TGTGCCACCCTCCCCAGGCCGAACACTGAAGCTTTCTTT.